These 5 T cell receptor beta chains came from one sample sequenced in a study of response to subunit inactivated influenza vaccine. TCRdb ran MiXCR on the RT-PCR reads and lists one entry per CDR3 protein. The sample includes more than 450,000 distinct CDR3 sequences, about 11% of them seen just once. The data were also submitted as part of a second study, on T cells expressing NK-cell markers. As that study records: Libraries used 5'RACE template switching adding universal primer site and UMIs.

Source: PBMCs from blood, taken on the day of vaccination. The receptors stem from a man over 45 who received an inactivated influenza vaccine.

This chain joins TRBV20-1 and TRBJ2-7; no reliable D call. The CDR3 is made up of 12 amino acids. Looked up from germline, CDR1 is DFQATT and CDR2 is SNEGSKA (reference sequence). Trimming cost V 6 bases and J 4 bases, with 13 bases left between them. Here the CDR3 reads CSAVDPKYEQYF. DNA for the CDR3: TGCAGTGCAGTTGACCCAAAGTACGAGCAGTACTTC.

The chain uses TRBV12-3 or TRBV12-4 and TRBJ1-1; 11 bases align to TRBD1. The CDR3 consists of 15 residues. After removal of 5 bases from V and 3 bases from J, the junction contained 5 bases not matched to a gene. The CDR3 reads CASSPGTGGYTEAFF. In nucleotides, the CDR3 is TGTGCCAGCAGTCCCGGGACAGGGGGATACACTGAAGCTTTCTTT.

CDR3 sequence: CASSLVVSGGRGNTIYF. The CDR3 DNA sequence: TGTGCCAGCAGCTTGGTAGTGAGCGGCGGTCGGGGAAACACCATATATTTT. The J gene is TRBJ1-3, the V gene TRBV7-2; no clear D gene. The germline V gene encodes CDR1 SGHTA and CDR2 FQGNSA. The ends were cut back, 3 bases at V and 4 bases at J, with 19 bases in the middle. The CDR3 length is 17 residues.

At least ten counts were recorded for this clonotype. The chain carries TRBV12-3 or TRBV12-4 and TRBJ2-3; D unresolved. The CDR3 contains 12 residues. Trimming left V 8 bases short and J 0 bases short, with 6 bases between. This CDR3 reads CASGLSTDTQYF. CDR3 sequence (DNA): TGTGCCAGCGGTCTTAGCACAGATACGCAGTATTTT.

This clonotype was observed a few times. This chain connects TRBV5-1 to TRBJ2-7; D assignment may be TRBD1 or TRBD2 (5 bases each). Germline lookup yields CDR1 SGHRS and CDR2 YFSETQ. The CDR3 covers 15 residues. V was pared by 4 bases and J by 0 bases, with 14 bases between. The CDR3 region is CASSLGATGSYEQYF. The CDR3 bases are TGCGCCAGCAGCCTCGGGGCCACGGGCTCCTACGAGCAGTACTTC.